This entry is about one T cell receptor beta chain. This sample was included in a study of beta chain features in type 1 diabetes. Of the isolated RNA, all was reverse transcribed, and so the sequenced material was expressed TCRB transcripts. Repertoires were generated with immunoSEQ multiplex PCR, while TCRdb's copy carries only in-frame clones and drops some. This sample has hundreds of thousands of clones, with about 29% found just once. The TCR sequence derives from a man younger than 30 in good health. The sample taken for sequencing was naive CD4+ T cells from blood.

CDR3 residues: CASGLPQGETQYF. The CDR3, as DNA: TGTGCTAGTGGTTTACCCCAAGGAGAGACCCAGTACTTC. The rearrangement joins TRBV12-5 to TRBJ2-5; D is unclear. Germline V CDR1 and CDR2: LGHNT, FRNRAP. V shed 3 bases and J shed 4 bases, with 9 bases lying between them. The length of the CDR3 is 13 residues.